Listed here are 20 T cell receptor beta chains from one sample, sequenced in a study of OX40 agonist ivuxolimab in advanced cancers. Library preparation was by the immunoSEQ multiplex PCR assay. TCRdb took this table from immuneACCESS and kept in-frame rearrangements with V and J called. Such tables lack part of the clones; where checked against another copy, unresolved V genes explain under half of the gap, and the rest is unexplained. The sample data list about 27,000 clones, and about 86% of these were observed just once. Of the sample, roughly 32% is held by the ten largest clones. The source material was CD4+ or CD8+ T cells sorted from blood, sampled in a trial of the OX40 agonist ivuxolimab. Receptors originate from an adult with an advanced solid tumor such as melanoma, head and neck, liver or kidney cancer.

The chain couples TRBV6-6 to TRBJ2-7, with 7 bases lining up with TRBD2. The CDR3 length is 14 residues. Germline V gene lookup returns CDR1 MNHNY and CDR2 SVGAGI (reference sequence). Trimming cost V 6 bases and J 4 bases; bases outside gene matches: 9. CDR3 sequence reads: CASRPGLAVYEQYF. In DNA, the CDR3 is TGTGCCAGCAGACCGGGGCTAGCGGTGTACGAGCAGTACTTC.

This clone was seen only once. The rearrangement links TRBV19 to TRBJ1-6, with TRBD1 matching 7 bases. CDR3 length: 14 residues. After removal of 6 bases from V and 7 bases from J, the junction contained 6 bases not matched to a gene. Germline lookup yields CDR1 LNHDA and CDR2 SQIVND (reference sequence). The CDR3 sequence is CASRRDRENSPLHF. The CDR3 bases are TGTGCCAGTAGGAGAGACAGGGAAAATTCACCCCTCCACTTT.

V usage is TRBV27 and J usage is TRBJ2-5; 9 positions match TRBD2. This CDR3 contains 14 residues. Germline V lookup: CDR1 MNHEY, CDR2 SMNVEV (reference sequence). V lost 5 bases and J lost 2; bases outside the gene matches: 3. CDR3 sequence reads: CASSRLAAQETQYF. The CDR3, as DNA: TGTGCCAGCAGTCGACTAGCGGCACAAGAGACCCAGTACTTC.

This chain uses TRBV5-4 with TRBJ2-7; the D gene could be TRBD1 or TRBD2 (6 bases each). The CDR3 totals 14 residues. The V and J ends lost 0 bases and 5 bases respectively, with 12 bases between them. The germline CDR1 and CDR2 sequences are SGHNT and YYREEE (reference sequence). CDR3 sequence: CASSLEGGVDEQYF. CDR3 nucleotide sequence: TGTGCCAGCAGCTTGGAGGGGGGAGTGGACGAGCAGTACTTC.

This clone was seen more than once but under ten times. CDR3 in amino acids: CASAESGNTEAFF. CDR3 bases: TGCGCCAGCGCCGAGAGCGGGAACACTGAAGCTTTCTTT. The V gene is TRBV4-1, the J gene TRBJ1-1; D unclear. With 8 bases removed from V and 1 base from J, the gap between germline ends came to 11 bases. CDR1 and CDR2 from the germline V gene are MGHRA and YSYEKL. The CDR3 loop spans 13 amino acids.

The CDR3 loop reads CAWSTGTGKSPLHF. CDR3 coding DNA: TGTGCCTGGAGTACCGGGACAGGGAAATCACCCCTCCACTTT. The rearrangement links TRBV30 to TRBJ1-6; TRBD1 aligns across 9 bases. The CDR3 has 14 amino acids. In germline, CDR1 is GTSNPN, CDR2 SVGIG (reference sequence). V lost 2 bases, J lost 10 bases, and 6 bases stayed unmatched.

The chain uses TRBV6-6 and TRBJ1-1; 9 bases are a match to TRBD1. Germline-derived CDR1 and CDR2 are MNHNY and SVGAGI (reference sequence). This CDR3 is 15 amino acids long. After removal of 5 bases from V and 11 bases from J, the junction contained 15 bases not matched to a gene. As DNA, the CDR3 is TGTGCCAGCAGTGGCGACACGGGACAGGGCTTTGGGGCTTTCTTT. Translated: CASSGDTGQGFGAFF.

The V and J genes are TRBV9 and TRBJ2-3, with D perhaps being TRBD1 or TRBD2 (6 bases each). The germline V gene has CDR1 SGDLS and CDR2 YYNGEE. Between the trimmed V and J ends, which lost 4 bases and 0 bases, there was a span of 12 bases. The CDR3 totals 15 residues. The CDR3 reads CASSSTGTSTDTQYF. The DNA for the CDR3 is TGTGCCAGCAGCTCTACAGGGACTAGCACAGATACGCAGTATTTT.

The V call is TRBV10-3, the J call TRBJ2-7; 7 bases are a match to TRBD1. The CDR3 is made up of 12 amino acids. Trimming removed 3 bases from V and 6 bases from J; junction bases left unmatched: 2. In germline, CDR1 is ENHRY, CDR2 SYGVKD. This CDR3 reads CAISEPGGEQYF. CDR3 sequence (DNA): TGTGCCATCAGTGAACCAGGGGGCGAGCAGTACTTC.

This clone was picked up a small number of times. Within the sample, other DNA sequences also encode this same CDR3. CDR3 loop: CASSVGLAAYEQYF. The CDR3, as DNA: TGTGCCAGCAGCGTCGGACTAGCGGCCTACGAGCAGTACTTC. The chain has TRBV9 and TRBJ2-7; 10 nucleotides agree with TRBD2. V shed 2 bases and J 2 bases; nucleotides not matched to a gene: 1. The CDR3 spans 14 residues. Looked up from germline, CDR1 is SGDLS and CDR2 is YYNGEE.

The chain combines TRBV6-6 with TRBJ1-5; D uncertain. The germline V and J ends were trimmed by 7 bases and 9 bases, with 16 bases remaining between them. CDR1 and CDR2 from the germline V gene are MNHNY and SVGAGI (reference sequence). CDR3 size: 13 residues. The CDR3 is CASTPSQISPQHF. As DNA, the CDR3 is TGTGCCAGCACCCCCTCTCAGATATCGCCCCAGCATTTT.

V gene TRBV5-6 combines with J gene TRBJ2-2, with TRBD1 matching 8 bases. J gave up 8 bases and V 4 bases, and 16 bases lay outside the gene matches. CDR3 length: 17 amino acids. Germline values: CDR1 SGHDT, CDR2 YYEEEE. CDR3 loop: CASSPDSWTGTQGELFF. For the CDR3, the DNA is TGTGCCAGCAGCCCCGACAGTTGGACAGGGACACAGGGGGAGCTGTTTTTT.

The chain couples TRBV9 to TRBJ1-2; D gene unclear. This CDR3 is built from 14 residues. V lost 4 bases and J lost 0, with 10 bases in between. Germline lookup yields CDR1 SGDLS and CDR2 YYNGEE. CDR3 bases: TGTGCCAGCAGCCCCGTTGAGCCTAACTATGGCTACACCTTC. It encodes CASSPVEPNYGYTF.

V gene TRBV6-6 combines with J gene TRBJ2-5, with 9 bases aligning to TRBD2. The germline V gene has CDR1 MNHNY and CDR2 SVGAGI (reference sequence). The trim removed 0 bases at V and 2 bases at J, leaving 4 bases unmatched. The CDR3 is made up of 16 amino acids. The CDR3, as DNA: TGTGCCAGCAGTTACTCTAGCGGGAGTTCACAAGAGACCCAGTACTTC. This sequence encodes CASSYSSGSSQETQYF.

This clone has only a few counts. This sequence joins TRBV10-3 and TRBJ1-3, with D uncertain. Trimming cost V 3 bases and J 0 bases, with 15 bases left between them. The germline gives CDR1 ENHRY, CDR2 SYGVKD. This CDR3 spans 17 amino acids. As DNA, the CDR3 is TGTGCCATCAGTGAAGTTGGCAGGCAACGCTCTGGAAACACCATATATTTT. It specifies CAISEVGRQRSGNTIYF.

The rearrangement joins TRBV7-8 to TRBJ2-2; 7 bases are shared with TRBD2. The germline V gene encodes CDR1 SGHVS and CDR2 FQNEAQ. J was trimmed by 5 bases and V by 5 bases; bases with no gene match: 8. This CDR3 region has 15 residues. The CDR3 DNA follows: TGTGCCAGCAGCCTACTCAGGGAGGGGACCGGGGAGCTGTTTTTT. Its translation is CASSLLREGTGELFF.

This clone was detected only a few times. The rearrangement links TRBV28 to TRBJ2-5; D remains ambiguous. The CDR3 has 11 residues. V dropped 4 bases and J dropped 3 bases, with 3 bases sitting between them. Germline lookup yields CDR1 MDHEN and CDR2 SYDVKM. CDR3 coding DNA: TGTGCCAGCAGTTCCGAAGAGACCCAGTACTTC. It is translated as CASSSEETQYF.

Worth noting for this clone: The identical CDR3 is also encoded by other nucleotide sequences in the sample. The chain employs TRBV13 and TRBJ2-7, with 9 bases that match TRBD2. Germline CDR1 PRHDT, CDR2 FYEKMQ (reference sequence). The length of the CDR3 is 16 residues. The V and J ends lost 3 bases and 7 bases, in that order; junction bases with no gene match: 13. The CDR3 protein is CASSFGGGRAWGEQYF. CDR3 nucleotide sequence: TGTGCCAGCAGCTTTGGTGGCGGGAGGGCTTGGGGGGAGCAGTACTTC.

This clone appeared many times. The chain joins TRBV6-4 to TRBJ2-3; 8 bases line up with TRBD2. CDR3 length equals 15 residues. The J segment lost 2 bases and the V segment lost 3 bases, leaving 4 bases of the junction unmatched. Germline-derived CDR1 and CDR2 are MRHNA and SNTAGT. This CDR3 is CASSDIAGSTDTQYF. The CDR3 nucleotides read TGTGCCAGCAGTGATATAGCGGGGTCCACAGATACGCAGTATTTT.

CDR3 sequence: CASSEGEGTEAFF. CDR3 bases: TGTGCCAGCAGCGAGGGGGAGGGCACTGAAGCTTTCTTT. This chain links TRBV9 with TRBJ1-1; TRBD1 is a possible D gene (6 bases). V was cut by 3 bases and J by 4 bases, with 10 bases left in between. The CDR3 sequence is 13 residues long. Germline V CDR1 and CDR2: SGDLS, YYNGEE. The variable domain in full, completed from reference TRBV9 and TRBJ1-1, reads DSGVTQTPKHLITATGQRVTLRCSPRSGDLSVYWYQQSLDQGLQFLIQYYNGEERAKGNILERFSAQQFPDLHSELNLSSLELGDSALYFCASSEGEGTEAFFGQGTRLTVV.